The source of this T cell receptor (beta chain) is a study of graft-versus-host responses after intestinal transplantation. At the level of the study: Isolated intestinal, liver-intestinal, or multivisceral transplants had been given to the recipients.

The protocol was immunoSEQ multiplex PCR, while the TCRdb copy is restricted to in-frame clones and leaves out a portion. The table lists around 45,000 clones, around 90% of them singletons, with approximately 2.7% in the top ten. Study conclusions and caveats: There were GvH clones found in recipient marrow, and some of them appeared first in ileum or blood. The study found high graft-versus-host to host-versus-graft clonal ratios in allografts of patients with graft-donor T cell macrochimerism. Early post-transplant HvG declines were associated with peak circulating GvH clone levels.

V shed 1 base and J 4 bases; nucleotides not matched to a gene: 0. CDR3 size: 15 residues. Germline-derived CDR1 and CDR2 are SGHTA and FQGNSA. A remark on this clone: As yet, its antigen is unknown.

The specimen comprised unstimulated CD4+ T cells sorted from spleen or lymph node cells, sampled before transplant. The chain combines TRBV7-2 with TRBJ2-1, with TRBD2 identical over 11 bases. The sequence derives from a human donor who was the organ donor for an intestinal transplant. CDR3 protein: CASSLGLAGYNEQFF. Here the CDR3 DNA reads TGTGCCAGCAGCTTAGGACTAGCGGGATACAATGAGCAGTTCTTC.